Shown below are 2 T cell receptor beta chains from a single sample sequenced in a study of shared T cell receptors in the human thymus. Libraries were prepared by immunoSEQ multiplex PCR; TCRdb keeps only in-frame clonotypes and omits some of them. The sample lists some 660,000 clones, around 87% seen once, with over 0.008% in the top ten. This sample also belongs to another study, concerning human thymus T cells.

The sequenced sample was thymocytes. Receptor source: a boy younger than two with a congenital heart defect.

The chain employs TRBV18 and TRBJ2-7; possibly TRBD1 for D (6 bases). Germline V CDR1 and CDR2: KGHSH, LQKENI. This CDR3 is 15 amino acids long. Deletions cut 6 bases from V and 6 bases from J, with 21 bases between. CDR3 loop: CASSPDSQRGSEQYF. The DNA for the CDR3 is TGTGCCAGCTCGCCGGACAGTCAAAGGGGCAGCGAGCAGTACTTC.

The CDR3 region is CASSLGGGGIHTDTQYF. Written as DNA, the CDR3 is TGCGCCAGCAGCTTGGGTGGGGGGGGCATCCACACAGATACGCAGTATTTT. The chain links TRBV5-1 to TRBJ2-3; D is possibly TRBD2 (7 bases). The CDR3 contains 17 residues. Germline V gene lookup returns CDR1 SGHRS and CDR2 YFSETQ. V was clipped by 0 bases and J by 2 bases, with 16 bases between them. Drawing the rest from reference TRBV5-1 and TRBJ2-3, the complete variable domain is KAGVTQTPRYLIKTRGQQVTLSCSPISGHRSVSWYQQTPGQGLQFLFEYFSETQRNKGNFPGRFSGRQFSNSRSEMNVSTLELGDSALYLCASSLGGGGIHTDTQYFGPGTRLTVL.